One and the same sample provided the 30 T cell receptor beta chains below, sequenced in a study of blood T cell repertoires in COVID-19. Profiled with immunoSEQ multiplex PCR; TCRdb holds only in-frame clones, not every one. The repertoire includes roughly 230,000 clones, roughly nine tenths of them detected once, and around 4.6% sits in the top ten. The specimen was peripheral blood. These receptors all stem from a woman aged 40 to 50 who had recovered from COVID-19.

The genes are TRBV2 and TRBJ2-1, with 7 bases fitting TRBD1. J lost 4 bases, V lost 8 bases, and 11 bases had no gene match. The V gene's germline CDR1 is SNHLY and CDR2 FYNNEI. There are 15 residues in the CDR3. CDR3 region: CASGGSGTEYNEQFF. The CDR3 DNA follows: TGTGCCAGCGGAGGTTCCGGGACAGAATACAATGAGCAGTTCTTC.

V and J are TRBV7-2 and TRBJ1-2, with 10 bases identical to TRBD1. The CDR3 is 15 amino acids. Germline values: CDR1 SGHTA, CDR2 FQGNSA. V shed 2 bases, J shed 7 bases, and the junction held 7 bases outside the gene matches. The CDR3 nucleotides are TGTGCCAGCAGCTTACCCCCGGGACAGGGGTCTGGCTACACCTTC. It codes for CASSLPPGQGSGYTF.

The chain has TRBV29-1 and TRBJ2-1; 13 bases map to TRBD2. CDR3 length: 18 amino acids. V was clipped by 5 bases and J by 5 bases; unmatched bases: 15. CDR1 and CDR2 (germline): SQVTM, ANQGSEA. The CDR3 sequence: CSVLYTSGGAIDNNEQFF. CDR3 sequence (DNA): TGCAGCGTTCTCTACACTAGCGGGGGGGCTATAGACAACAATGAGCAGTTCTTC.

About this clone: Other DNA sequences within the sample encode an identical CDR3. DNA for the CDR3: TGTGCCAGCAGCTTAGGTCACGGGGGGAGACTTCAAGAGACCCAGTACTTC. This sequence encodes CASSLGHGGRLQETQYF. The V call is TRBV13, the J call TRBJ2-5; 7 bases fit TRBD2. The V gene end was trimmed by 0 bases and the J gene end by 2 bases; junction bases not matched to a gene: 9. The CDR3 is 17 amino acids. Per the germline V gene, CDR1 is PRHDT and CDR2 is FYEKMQ (reference sequence).

V and J are TRBV6-5 and TRBJ2-7; D might be TRBD2 (5 bases). The CDR3 consists of 14 residues. The V and J ends lost 5 bases and 4 bases respectively, with 15 bases between them. Germline V gene sequence: CDR1 MNHEY, CDR2 SVGAGI. CDR3 sequence reads: CASSQTISGYEQYF. The CDR3 DNA reads TGTGCCAGCAGTCAGACTATATCAGGTTACGAGCAGTACTTC.

The chain joins TRBV20-1 to TRBJ1-6; no reliable D call. V lost 3 bases to trimming and J lost 7 bases, with 7 bases between them. CDR1 is DFQATT, CDR2 SNEGSKA, per germline (reference sequence). This CDR3 comprises 12 residues. This CDR3 reads CSASTGNSPLHF. As DNA, the CDR3 is TGCAGTGCTAGTACGGGAAATTCACCCCTCCACTTT.

The chain has TRBV30 and TRBJ2-1; 7 nucleotides match TRBD2. With 0 bases clipped from V and 6 bases from J, the junction kept 23 bases outside the gene matches. This CDR3 has 20 amino acids. Germline values: CDR1 GTSNPN, CDR2 SVGIG (reference sequence). The CDR3 DNA reads as TGTGCCTGGAGTGTAATACTAACGGAGGGAGGGGTCTTTTTCGGCAATGAGCAGTTCTTC. Its protein product is CAWSVILTEGGVFFGNEQFF.

The chain couples TRBV15 to TRBJ2-7, with 7 bases matching TRBD1. The CDR3 is made up of 14 amino acids. Germline values: CDR1 LNHNV, CDR2 YYDKDF (reference sequence). V lost 2 bases, J lost 2 bases, and 3 bases stayed unmatched. As DNA, the CDR3 is TGTGCCACCAGCAGAACCGGGACAGCCTACGAGCAGTACTTC. Its protein is CATSRTGTAYEQYF.

The chain recombines TRBV7-9 with TRBJ2-1, with 9 positions matching TRBD2. J was trimmed by 3 bases and V by 0 bases; bases with no gene match: 0. The CDR3 has 15 residues. Per germline, CDR1 SEHNR and CDR2 FQNEAQ (reference sequence). The CDR3 region is CASSLATSGYNEQFF. Here the CDR3 DNA reads TGTGCCAGCAGCTTAGCGACTAGCGGCTACAATGAGCAGTTCTTC. The variable domain in full, completed from reference TRBV7-9 and TRBJ2-1, reads DTGVSQNPRHKITKRGQNVTFRCDPISEHNRLYWYRQTLGQGPEFLTYFQNEAQLEKSRLLSDRFSAERPKGSFSTLEIQRTEQGDSAMYLCASSLATSGYNEQFFGPGTRLTVL.

The chain carries TRBV11-1 and TRBJ1-1, with 8 bases lining up with TRBD1. The length of the CDR3 is 15 residues. The ends lost 5 bases at V and 7 bases at J; junction bases unmatched: 12. CDR1 and CDR2 (germline): SGHAT, FQDESV (reference sequence). Written as DNA, the CDR3 is TGTGCCAGCAGCCACAGAAGGACAGGGTTTCATGAAGCTTTCTTT. Its translation is CASSHRRTGFHEAFF.

The chain links TRBV5-6 to TRBJ2-3; 16 nucleotides match TRBD2. Trimming removed 3 bases from V and 0 bases from J; junction bases left unmatched: 4. Germline V gene lookup returns CDR1 SGHDT and CDR2 YYEEEE. CDR3 size: 18 residues. The CDR3, as DNA: TGTGCCAGCAGCTCCCCGGGACTAGCGGGGGGGAGCACAGATACGCAGTATTTT. Translation: CASSSPGLAGGSTDTQYF. Combining the CDR3 with reference TRBV5-6 and TRBJ2-3 gives the whole variable domain DAGVTQSPTHLIKTRGQQVTLRCSPKSGHDTVSWYQQALGQGPQFIFQYYEEEERQRGNFPDRFSGHQFPNYSSELNVNALLLGDSALYLCASSSPGLAGGSTDTQYFGPGTRLTVL.

J is TRBJ1-1 and V is TRBV20-1; D not certain. This CDR3 has 14 residues. The V end lost 3 bases, the J end lost 3 bases, and 14 bases lay between the germline ends. Germline-derived CDR1 and CDR2 are DFQATT and SNEGSKA (reference sequence). The CDR3 nucleotides read TGCAGTGCTAGTCATTCGCGCCACTACACTGAAGCTTTCTTT. It translates to CSASHSRHYTEAFF.

The rearrangement links TRBV4-3 to TRBJ1-2; no reliable D call. The CDR3 spans 14 residues. Germline values: CDR1 LGHNA, CDR2 YSLEER. The V end lost 4 bases, the J end lost 5 bases, and 14 bases lay between the germline ends. This CDR3 reads CASSPEAGGYGYTF. In DNA, the CDR3 is TGCGCCAGCAGCCCAGAAGCGGGTGGTTATGGCTACACCTTC.

The chain recombines TRBV10-1 with TRBJ2-3, with D possibly matching TRBD2 (6 bases). The CDR3 totals 16 residues. V was trimmed by 11 bases and J by 6 bases, leaving 27 bases between them. Germline values: CDR1 WNHNN, CDR2 SYGVQD (reference sequence). CDR3 amino acids: CARWGGTSHLRDTQYF. CDR3 nucleotides: TGCGCCCGTTGGGGCGGGACTTCCCACCTAAGGGATACGCAGTATTTT.

The V gene is TRBV2, the J gene TRBJ2-5; maybe TRBD1 (6 bases). With 8 bases removed from V and 1 base from J, the gap between germline ends came to 14 bases. The length of the CDR3 is 14 residues. The germline gives CDR1 SNHLY, CDR2 FYNNEI. The CDR3 nucleotides are TGTGCCAGCCATACAGTAGGGGGCCAAGAGACCCAGTACTTC. This encodes CASHTVGGQETQYF.

In this sample, this clone turned up a few times. The chain carries TRBV19 and TRBJ2-7; tentatively, D is TRBD2 (5 bases). The V end was cut by 3 bases, the J end by 2 bases, with 11 bases between. The CDR3 length is 14 residues. Germline values: CDR1 LNHDA, CDR2 SQIVND (reference sequence). The CDR3 DNA is TGTGCCAGTAGTATCCCCGGGGTGACCTACGAGCAGTACTTC. Its protein is CASSIPGVTYEQYF.

The J gene is TRBJ1-6, the V gene TRBV18, with 8 bases that match TRBD1. Germline V gene lookup returns CDR1 KGHSH and CDR2 LQKENI. This CDR3 is 15 amino acids long. V lost 2 bases to trimming and J lost 7 bases; unmatched junction nucleotides: 4. The CDR3 is CASSPKAGGNSPLHF. The CDR3, as DNA: TGTGCCAGCTCACCAAAGGCAGGGGGCAATTCACCCCTCCACTTT.

Comment on this clone: The same CDR3 is also encoded by other DNA sequences in this sample. The chain combines TRBV29-1 with TRBJ2-3; 8 bases map to TRBD2. This CDR3 has 12 amino acids. Germline assignment: CDR1 SQVTM and CDR2 ANQGSEA. Unmatched junction bases numbered 0, after V lost 6 bases and J lost 1 base. CDR3 residues: CSVRGGTDTQYF. The CDR3, as DNA: TGCAGCGTGCGGGGGGGCACAGATACGCAGTATTTT.

The chain recombines TRBV19 with TRBJ2-3, with 8 nucleotides matching TRBD1. This CDR3 comprises 16 residues. Germline-derived CDR1 and CDR2 are LNHDA and SQIVND (reference sequence). V lost 2 bases and J lost 4; bases outside the gene matches: 8. CDR3: CASSITTGGLPDTQYF. Written as DNA, the CDR3 is TGTGCCAGTAGTATAACCACAGGGGGGTTACCAGATACGCAGTATTTT.

The rearrangement links TRBV30 to TRBJ2-2, with 9 bases aligning to TRBD2. The CDR3 loop spans 15 amino acids. V gave up 1 base and J gave up 5 bases; unmatched junction bases: 5. Germline values: CDR1 GTSNPN, CDR2 SVGIG (reference sequence). CDR3 amino acids: CAWSGIAGDTGELFF. The CDR3 DNA sequence: TGTGCCTGGAGTGGAATAGCGGGAGATACCGGGGAGCTGTTTTTT.

This sequence joins TRBV7-2 and TRBJ2-1; a weak D match, TRBD2 (6 bases). The germline V gene encodes CDR1 SGHTA and CDR2 FQGNSA. The ends were cut back, 5 bases at V and 10 bases at J, with 18 bases in the middle. The CDR3 contains 14 residues. As DNA, the CDR3 is TGTGCCAGCAGCACACCACGGGTTAGCGGAGAGCAGTTCTTC. Protein sequence: CASSTPRVSGEQFF.

V gene TRBV24-1 combines with J gene TRBJ2-5; a possible D gene is TRBD2 (7 bases). V was pared by 12 bases and J by 5 bases, with 15 bases between. From germline, CDR1 is KGHDR and CDR2 SFDVKD. The CDR3 consists of 12 residues. CDR3 sequence (DNA): TGTGCCGCTGCGGGGGCAGAGGAGACCCAGTACTTC. Its protein is CAAAGAEETQYF.

The chain recombines TRBV10-3 with TRBJ2-6, with 7 bases aligning to TRBD2. V gave up 8 bases and J gave up 1 base; unmatched junction bases: 5. The germline V gene encodes CDR1 ENHRY and CDR2 SYGVKD. CDR3 length: 15 residues. The CDR3 loop is CAIEGRGSGANVLTF. CDR3 nucleotides: TGTGCCATCGAAGGGAGGGGATCTGGGGCCAACGTCCTGACTTTC.

This CDR3 is CASSPKRSNYGYTF. In DNA, the CDR3 is TGTGCCAGCTCACCAAAGCGTTCAAACTATGGCTACACCTTC. The chain links TRBV18 to TRBJ1-2, with no clear D. Germline lookup yields CDR1 KGHSH and CDR2 LQKENI. There are 14 residues in the CDR3. Between the trimmed V and J ends, which lost 2 bases and 2 bases, there was a span of 9 bases.

The chain is built from TRBV7-9 and TRBJ2-7; possible D gene TRBD2, 7 bases. Per the germline V gene, CDR1 is SEHNR and CDR2 is FQNEAQ (reference sequence). This CDR3 has 15 residues. V lost 5 bases to trimming and J lost 5 bases, with 19 bases between them. CDR3 coding DNA: TGTGCCAGCAGCGGGGGGGGCGACCCGTCCCACGAGCAGTACGTC. Amino acid sequence: CASSGGGDPSHEQYV.

The gene calls are TRBV5-1 and TRBJ2-7; no clear D gene. This CDR3 contains 13 residues. The germline V gene encodes CDR1 SGHRS and CDR2 YFSETQ. V lost 4 bases, J lost 5 bases, and 13 bases lay in between. The CDR3 region is CASSNAAEDEQYF. The DNA of the CDR3 is TGCGCCAGCAGCAATGCGGCAGAAGACGAGCAGTACTTC.

This sequence joins TRBV9 and TRBJ1-2, with D possibly TRBD1 on 6 matching bases. V gave up 4 bases and J gave up 2 bases, with 9 bases separating them. Germline CDR1 is SGDLS and CDR2 is YYNGEE. This CDR3 has 13 residues. CDR3 amino acids: CASSSGQNYGYTF. The CDR3 coding sequence is TGTGCCAGCAGCTCTGGACAGAACTATGGCTACACCTTC.

The J gene is TRBJ2-7, the V gene TRBV11-2; tentatively, D is TRBD1 (6 bases). V lost 3 bases to trimming and J lost 2 bases, with 11 bases between them. Germline-derived CDR1 and CDR2 are SGHAT and FQNNGV. The CDR3 totals 14 residues. The CDR3 region is CASSFSQGPYEQYF. The CDR3 DNA follows: TGTGCCAGCAGCTTTTCGCAGGGGCCCTACGAGCAGTACTTC.

The chain links TRBV18 to TRBJ2-3, with D tentatively TRBD2 (5 bases). The germline V gene has CDR1 KGHSH and CDR2 LQKENI. The CDR3 spans 16 residues. V was shortened by 4 bases and J by 0 bases, with 14 bases between the two germline ends. The CDR3 spells CASSHLGRTSTDTQYF. CDR3 bases: TGTGCCAGCTCACACCTCGGACGGACTAGCACAGATACGCAGTATTTT.

This chain connects TRBV7-9 to TRBJ1-2; 7 bases line up with TRBD1. The germline V gene has CDR1 SEHNR and CDR2 FQNEAQ (reference sequence). This CDR3 has 12 amino acids. With 5 bases clipped from V and 6 bases from J, the junction kept 3 bases outside the gene matches. CDR3 in DNA: TGTGCCAGCAGCCCAACAGGGGATGGCTACACCTTC. It yields the protein CASSPTGDGYTF. Full variable domain (outside the CDR3, taken from reference TRBV7-9 and TRBJ1-2): DTGVSQNPRHKITKRGQNVTFRCDPISEHNRLYWYRQTLGQGPEFLTYFQNEAQLEKSRLLSDRFSAERPKGSFSTLEIQRTEQGDSAMYLCASSPTGDGYTFGSGTRLTVV.